One sample yielded the 23 T cell receptor beta chains listed below, sequenced in a study of cytomegalovirus exposure and HLA in healthy donors. PCR primers comprised 60 Vbeta and 13 Jbeta primers. The data were produced by immunoSEQ multiplex PCR, yet TCRdb's version contains in-frame clones alone and is incomplete. The top ten hold approximately 1% of the sample, which has approximately 240,000 clones, 80% to 90% seen once. Sequenced input: PBMCs. Receptors were obtained from a woman aged 18-30 years in good health and CMV-seronegative.

To note about this clone: This sample includes further DNA sequences coding for the same CDR3. The rearrangement uses TRBV2 and TRBJ1-3; 9 bases align to TRBD1. Losses at the gene ends were 8 bases for V and 1 base for J; bases not matched to a gene: 9. The CDR3 contains 16 residues. Germline CDR1 and CDR2: SNHLY and FYNNEI. CDR3 DNA: TGTGCCAGCGGACCGGGACAGGGAGGTTCTGGAAACACCATATATTTT. Protein product: CASGPGQGGSGNTIYF.

V usage is TRBV19 and J usage is TRBJ1-2, with TRBD1 matching over 7 bases. CDR3 length: 16 residues. V gave up 10 bases and J gave up 1 base; unmatched junction bases: 15. Germline CDR1 and CDR2: LNHDA and SQIVND (reference sequence). CDR3 in amino acids: CATSIGTDAYNYGYTF. The CDR3 nucleotides are TGTGCCACCTCGATCGGGACAGATGCCTATAACTATGGCTACACCTTC.

This clone has just one count. The V call is TRBV19, the J call TRBJ1-1; possibly TRBD1 for D (5 bases). The germline gives CDR1 LNHDA, CDR2 SQIVND (reference sequence). The CDR3 loop spans 13 amino acids. Trimming removed 3 bases at V and 3 bases at J, with 8 bases between. The DNA of the CDR3 is TGTGCCAGTAGTATTATCAGGGACACTGAAGCTTTCTTT. Encoded protein: CASSIIRDTEAFF.

This rearrangement joins TRBV6-5 to TRBJ2-7; 7 bases align to TRBD2. V gave up 0 bases and J gave up 4 bases; unmatched junction bases: 9. This CDR3 contains 16 residues. Looked up from germline, CDR1 is MNHEY and CDR2 is SVGAGI. CDR3 residues: CASSYSLLARQYEQYF. The CDR3 DNA reads TGTGCCAGCAGTTACTCCCTACTAGCGCGACAGTACGAGCAGTACTTC.

The chain combines TRBV6-4 with TRBJ2-7; D gene ambiguous. This CDR3 comprises 13 residues. The ends were cut back, 2 bases at V and 1 base at J, with 6 bases in the middle. CDR1 is MRHNA and CDR2 is SNTAGT in the germline V gene. The CDR3 loop is CASSDGPSYEQYF. The CDR3 DNA follows: TGTGCCAGCAGTGACGGGCCATCCTACGAGCAGTACTTC.

The rearrangement uses TRBV5-1 and TRBJ2-5, with D perhaps matching TRBD2 (6 bases). V shed 2 bases and J shed 3 bases, with 23 bases lying between them. Germline loops: CDR1 SGHRS, CDR2 YFSETQ. There are 18 residues in the CDR3. CDR3 amino acids: CASSFRVLGGAAEETQYF. CDR3 in DNA: TGCGCCAGCAGCTTCCGGGTCCTCGGCGGGGCGGCCGAAGAGACCCAGTACTTC.

J is TRBJ2-1 and V is TRBV10-3; 9 nucleotides align to TRBD2. The CDR3 length is 17 residues. In germline, CDR1 is ENHRY, CDR2 SYGVKD. V dropped 2 bases and J dropped 6; count of bases not matched to a gene: 11. The CDR3 DNA sequence: TGTGCCATCAGTGAGACTGTAGCGGGAGACCCTCGCAATGAGCAGTTCTTC. Protein: CAISETVAGDPRNEQFF.

The table lists this clone with a count of one. This chain links TRBV6-1 with TRBJ1-4, with a possible D match to TRBD1 (6 bases). The V end lost 3 bases, the J end lost 10 bases, and 21 bases lay between the germline ends. Germline CDR1 and CDR2: MNHNS and SASEGT. The CDR3 runs to 16 residues. CDR3 in DNA: TGTGCCAGCAGTGATCAGGGGCGGATAATGAACGGAAAACTGTTTTTT. The encoded protein is CASSDQGRIMNGKLFF.

The rearrangement joins TRBV9 to TRBJ1-3; D not resolved. The V gene lost 0 bases and the J gene lost 0 bases, with 16 bases spanning the gap. The CDR3 sequence is 18 residues long. Per germline, CDR1 SGDLS and CDR2 YYNGEE. CDR3 sequence reads: CASSVGYSLSSSGNTIYF. CDR3 nucleotides: TGTGCCAGCAGCGTAGGTTACTCCCTTTCATCCTCTGGAAACACCATATATTTT. Combining the CDR3 with reference TRBV9 and TRBJ1-3 gives the whole variable domain DSGVTQTPKHLITATGQRVTLRCSPRSGDLSVYWYQQSLDQGLQFLIQYYNGEERAKGNILERFSAQQFPDLHSELNLSSLELGDSALYFCASSVGYSLSSSGNTIYFGEGSWLTVV.

This chain links TRBV9 with TRBJ2-1, with TRBD1 matching 9 bases. CDR3 length: 18 amino acids. V was clipped by 0 bases and J by 5 bases; unmatched bases: 12. Germline V lookup: CDR1 SGDLS, CDR2 YYNGEE. The CDR3 protein is CASSVVGVGTGSNNEQFF. CDR3 coding DNA: TGTGCCAGCAGCGTAGTGGGAGTGGGGACAGGGTCGAACAATGAGCAGTTCTTC.

This clone was recorded only once. DNA for the CDR3: TGTGCCAGCAGCTCCCTGGGACTAGCGGGGGCTCTCCGTTTTACGCAGTATTTT. Amino acid sequence: CASSSLGLAGALRFTQYF. This chain connects TRBV13 to TRBJ2-3, with 14 bases that match TRBD2. From germline, CDR1 is PRHDT and CDR2 FYEKMQ (reference sequence). This CDR3 contains 18 residues. Trimming cost V 4 bases and J 8 bases; bases outside gene matches: 14. Based on the CDR3 plus reference TRBV13 and TRBJ2-3, the full variable domain is AAGVIQSPRHLIKEKRETATLKCYPIPRHDTVYWYQQGPGQDPQFLISFYEKMQSDKGSIPDRFSAQQFSDYHSELNMSSLELGDSALYFCASSSLGLAGALRFTQYFGPGTRLTVL.

The genes are TRBV18 and TRBJ2-7, with TRBD1 identical over 11 bases. V lost 6 bases, J lost 7 bases, and 8 bases stayed unmatched. The CDR3 totals 14 residues. Germline V lookup: CDR1 KGHSH, CDR2 LQKENI. The CDR3 DNA follows: TGTGCCAGCTCTCCCGGGACAGGGGGAGGGGAGCAGTACTTC. Residues: CASSPGTGGGEQYF.

This clone was seen a single time. V and J are TRBV29-1 and TRBJ2-2; TRBD1 agrees at 7 bases. The CDR3 spans 12 residues. Germline lookup yields CDR1 SQVTM and CDR2 ANQGSEA. V trimming: 6 bases; J trimming: 5 bases; junction bases outside the gene matches: 3. The DNA of the CDR3 is TGCAGCGTCGCCAGGGGGACCGGGGAGCTGTTTTTT. Its translation is CSVARGTGELFF.

The gene calls are TRBV19 and TRBJ1-5; no clear D. This CDR3 is 17 amino acids long. Germline V CDR1 and CDR2: LNHDA, SQIVND (reference sequence). V dropped 7 bases and J dropped 2 bases, with 21 bases sitting between them. CDR3: CASKFEGLGYRNQPQHF. In nucleotides, the CDR3 is TGTGCCAGTAAATTCGAGGGTTTAGGCTACCGCAATCAGCCCCAGCATTTT. Together with reference TRBV19 and TRBJ1-5, the CDR3 gives the full variable domain: DGGITQSPKYLFRKEGQNVTLSCEQNLNHDAMYWYRQDPGQGLRLIYYSQIVNDFQKGDIAEGYSVSREKKESFPLTVTSAQKNPTAFYLCASKFEGLGYRNQPQHFGDGTRLSIL.

V is TRBV7-9 and J is TRBJ2-1; the match to TRBD2 covers 7 bases. The CDR3 has 16 residues. V shed 1 base, J shed 10 bases, and the junction held 13 bases outside the gene matches. Germline V gives CDR1 SEHNR, CDR2 FQNEAQ (reference sequence). CDR3 amino acids: CASSLELVGGISEQFF. The DNA for the CDR3 is TGTGCCAGCAGCTTAGAGTTGGTGGGAGGGATTAGCGAGCAGTTCTTC.

The V call is TRBV6-5, the J call TRBJ1-2; D is unresolved. The V end lost 6 bases, the J end lost 5 bases, and 19 bases lay between the germline ends. Per germline, CDR1 MNHEY and CDR2 SVGAGI. The CDR3 has 15 residues. The CDR3 loop reads CASRSQGGSGYGYTF. As DNA, the CDR3 is TGTGCCAGCAGATCCCAAGGAGGGTCGGGGTATGGCTACACCTTC.

V gene TRBV11-2 combines with J gene TRBJ2-1; TRBD2 matches 10 bases. This CDR3 region has 13 residues. V shed 2 bases, J shed 9 bases, and the junction held 1 base outside the gene matches. Per germline, CDR1 SGHAT and CDR2 FQNNGV. The CDR3 coding sequence is TGTGCCAGCAGCTTACTAGCGGGAGTTGAGCAGTTCTTC. It yields the protein CASSLLAGVEQFF.

The chain couples TRBV2 to TRBJ2-6, with TRBD2 identical over 7 bases. The CDR3 is made up of 15 amino acids. Losses at the gene ends were 6 bases for V and 2 bases for J; bases not matched to a gene: 4. Germline values: CDR1 SNHLY, CDR2 FYNNEI. CDR3 in amino acids: CASRPAGAGANVLTF. The DNA of the CDR3 is TGTGCCAGCAGACCCGCGGGGGCTGGGGCCAACGTCCTGACTTTC.

The CDR3: CSVEVLTGWENTEAFF. In DNA, the CDR3 is TGCAGCGTTGAAGTTTTGACAGGGTGGGAAAACACTGAAGCTTTCTTT. The J gene is TRBJ1-1, the V gene TRBV29-1, with 7 bases fitting TRBD1. After removal of 1 base from V and 2 bases from J, the junction contained 10 bases not matched to a gene. Germline V CDR1 and CDR2: SQVTM, ANQGSEA. The CDR3 runs 16 residues.

The chain couples TRBV5-4 to TRBJ1-1, with D possibly TRBD1 on 6 matching bases. Trimming cost V 3 bases and J 3 bases, with 21 bases left between them. There are 17 residues in the CDR3. Germline V gene lookup returns CDR1 SGHNT and CDR2 YYREEE (reference sequence). The CDR3 DNA sequence: TGTGCCAGCAGCTCCCCGGGTATCAGGGGTCAGGACACTGAAGCTTTCTTT. This translates into CASSSPGIRGQDTEAFF.

This rearrangement joins TRBV5-6 to TRBJ2-3, with TRBD2 matching 10 bases. J gave up 1 base and V 5 bases, and 7 bases lay outside the gene matches. The CDR3 covers 16 residues. CDR1 SGHDT and CDR2 YYEEEE come from the germline V gene. The CDR3 region is CASSSSGRGGTDTQYF. CDR3 sequence (DNA): TGTGCCAGCAGTTCCAGCGGGAGGGGAGGCACAGATACGCAGTATTTT. Together with reference TRBV5-6 and TRBJ2-3, the CDR3 gives the full variable domain: DAGVTQSPTHLIKTRGQQVTLRCSPKSGHDTVSWYQQALGQGPQFIFQYYEEEERQRGNFPDRFSGHQFPNYSSELNVNALLLGDSALYLCASSSSGRGGTDTQYFGPGTRLTVL.

The chain couples TRBV25-1 to TRBJ2-3; possibly TRBD2 for D (6 bases). Germline lookup yields CDR1 MGHDK and CDR2 SYGVNS. The CDR3 consists of 12 residues. In DNA, the CDR3 is TGTGCAAGTATTGCGGGGCCAGATACGCAGTATTTT. Amino acids: CASIAGPDTQYF.

The J gene is TRBJ2-7, the V gene TRBV5-6; D gene ambiguous. Looked up from germline, CDR1 is SGHDT and CDR2 is YYEEEE. The CDR3 consists of 15 residues. Trimming shortened V by 4 bases and J by 0 bases, and 14 bases separated the two germline ends. CDR3 amino acids: CASSLGPVLSYEQYF. CDR3 nucleotide sequence: TGTGCCAGCAGCCTGGGCCCCGTACTCTCCTACGAGCAGTACTTC.